Included here is one T cell receptor beta chain sequence, with context. Its antigen is unidentified. The source of the sample is a study of OX40 agonist ivuxolimab in advanced cancers. At the level of the study: Aged roughly 23 to 85 with a mean of approximately 60 years, they were around 83% male. Notes on the study in general: Expanded clones were, on average, more numerous in CD8+ T cells than in CD4+.

This CDR3 spans 16 amino acids. Trimming shortened V by 0 bases and J by 1 base, and 10 bases separated the two germline ends. CDR1 MGHRA and CDR2 YSYEKL come from the germline V gene. The method was immunoSEQ multiplex PCR; TCRdb's version includes in-frame clones alone and lacks a portion of them. Counted here are some 63,000 clones, 84% occurring once; the ten biggest clones make up 27%. The chain is built from TRBV4-1 and TRBJ1-5; no clear D gene. The source of this sequence is an adult with an advanced solid tumor such as melanoma, head and neck, liver or kidney cancer. This specimen was CD4+ or CD8+ T cells sorted from blood, taken in a trial of the OX40 agonist ivuxolimab. The CDR3 here is CASSQERFGSNQPQHF. CDR3 bases: TGCGCCAGCAGCCAAGAACGGTTTGGAAGCAATCAGCCCCAGCATTTT.